This record looks at one TCR beta chain sequence and its context. The CDR3 covers 15 residues. V gave up 0 bases and J gave up 2 bases, with 7 bases separating them. CDR1 is MNHEY, CDR2 SVGAGI, per germline. Clones were sequenced by immunoSEQ multiplex PCR, and TCRdb holds only the in-frame ones, with some missing. The table includes around 91,000 clones, about nine tenths detected once. The data were obtained in a study of PD-1 blockade in classical Hodgkin lymphoma. Each patient experienced a relapse that followed autologous stem cell transplantation, and brentuximab vedotin exposure varied. The best responses consisted of complete response, partial response or progressive disease.

This chain uses TRBV6-5 with TRBJ2-2, with D hard to call. Sequenced here: peripheral blood mononuclear cells (PBMCs), sampled at baseline. The sequence derives from a human donor with classical Hodgkin lymphoma. The CDR3 sequence is CASSYSGTNTGELFF. In DNA form, the CDR3 reads TGTGCCAGCAGTTACTCGGGAACAAACACCGGGGAGCTGTTTTTT.